One and the same sample provided the 14 T cell receptor beta chains below, sequenced in a study of T cells in Graves' hyperthyroidism and ophthalmopathy. Amplification of TCR beta CDR3 regions used RNA as the template. HTBI primers were used for first-round RT-PCR of the TCR CDR3. TCRdb itself ran the multiplex PCR reads through MiXCR, one entry per CDR3 protein. The sample consists of around 620,000 distinct CDR3 sequences, approximately 15% of them appearing once. The material sequenced was blood. These TCRs come from a woman under 30 with Graves' ophthalmopathy.

This clonotype has more than one count but fewer than ten. The V and J genes are TRBV30 and TRBJ1-6; 7 bases align to TRBD1. V dropped 0 bases and J dropped 8; count of bases not matched to a gene: 7. The length of the CDR3 is 15 residues. Germline loops: CDR1 GTSNPN, CDR2 SVGIG (reference sequence). CDR3 loop: CAWSVPDRRDSPLHF. In DNA form, the CDR3 reads TGTGCCTGGAGTGTACCGGACAGGCGGGATTCACCCCTCCACTTT.

The sample holds many counts of this clonotype. V is TRBV29-1 and J is TRBJ1-2; D possibly corresponds to TRBD1 (6 bases). The CDR3 loop spans 11 amino acids. V lost 7 bases and J 8 bases, leaving 14 bases between the germline ends. CDR1 is SQVTM and CDR2 is ANQGSEA in the germline V gene. The DNA of the CDR3 is TGCAGCGACGCACAGGGCCAAGGCTACACCTTC. This sequence encodes CSDAQGQGYTF.

This chain joins TRBV3-1 and TRBJ2-2; 11 bases are a match to TRBD2. V lost 5 bases and J lost 3; bases outside the gene matches: 11. Per germline, CDR1 LGHDT and CDR2 YNNKEL (reference sequence). There are 18 residues in the CDR3. The CDR3 protein is CASSYILAGGPDTGELFF. CDR3 DNA: TGTGCCAGCAGCTATATATTAGCGGGAGGGCCAGACACCGGGGAGCTGTTTTTT.

This sequence joins TRBV9 and TRBJ2-3; no definite D call. V was pared by 0 bases and J by 5 bases, with 7 bases between. This CDR3 region has 13 residues. Germline loops: CDR1 SGDLS, CDR2 YYNGEE. DNA for the CDR3: TGTGCCAGCAGCGTAGTTGAAGTAGATACGCAGTATTTT. Its translation is CASSVVEVDTQYF.

This clonotype was picked up many times. V usage is TRBV7-2 and J usage is TRBJ2-3; D possibly corresponds to TRBD2 (6 bases). Germline CDR1 reads SGHTA; CDR2 reads FQGNSA. V gave up 6 bases and J gave up 5 bases, with 15 bases separating them. The length of the CDR3 is 14 residues. In nucleotides, the CDR3 is TGTGCCAGCAGTCCCGGAGGGTCGAAAGATACGCAGTATTTT. This gives the protein CASSPGGSKDTQYF.

In its sample, this clonotype was seen many times. This sequence joins TRBV5-1 and TRBJ2-3, with TRBD2 matching 7 bases. The V and J ends lost 0 bases and 5 bases, in that order; junction bases with no gene match: 12. Germline V lookup: CDR1 SGHRS, CDR2 YFSETQ. This CDR3 has 17 amino acids. CDR3 in DNA: TGCGCCAGCAGCTTGGTCGGCGGGAGACCGGTTGGAGATACGCAGTATTTT. This sequence encodes CASSLVGGRPVGDTQYF.

This clonotype was found many times. This rearrangement joins TRBV7-6 to TRBJ2-1; 11 bases fit TRBD2. V dropped 0 bases and J dropped 4; count of bases not matched to a gene: 2. The CDR3 runs 16 residues. The V gene's germline CDR1 is SGHVS and CDR2 FNYEAQ. CDR3 sequence reads: CASSLAGTSGYNEQFF. Here the CDR3 DNA reads TGTGCCAGCAGCTTAGCTGGGACTAGCGGTTACAATGAGCAGTTCTTC.

V gene TRBV11-1 combines with J gene TRBJ1-4; D unresolved. Trimming took off 6 bases at V and 6 bases at J, with 8 bases between the two ends. Per the germline V gene, CDR1 is SGHAT and CDR2 is FQDESV (reference sequence). The CDR3 extends over 12 amino acids. The CDR3 loop reads CASSSDYEKLFF. DNA for the CDR3: TGTGCCAGCAGTTCCGACTATGAAAAACTGTTTTTT.

Comments on this clonotype: It may be a read error: a sequence one base away is much more abundant. This rearrangement joins TRBV18 to TRBJ2-2; D is unclear. The CDR3 runs to 15 residues. The germline V gene encodes CDR1 KGHSH and CDR2 LQKENI. CDR3 region: CASSQSTQNAGELFF. The CDR3 DNA sequence: TGTGCCAGCTCACAGAGCACCCAGAACGCCGGGGAGCTGTTTTTT. The whole variable domain, filled in from reference TRBV18 and TRBJ2-2, reads NAGVMQNPRHLVRRRGQEARLRCSPMKGHSHVYWYRQLPEEGLKFMVYLQKENIIDESGMPKERFSAEFPKEGPSILRIQQVVRGDSAAYFCASSQSTQNAGELFFGEGSRLTVL.

This clonotype was observed a handful of times. The rearrangement joins TRBV9 to TRBJ2-3; no definite D call. CDR3 length: 14 residues. The V gene lost 3 bases and the J gene lost 2 bases, with 10 bases spanning the gap. CDR1 and CDR2 from the germline V gene are SGDLS and YYNGEE. The CDR3 region is CASSETIPTDTQYF. The CDR3 nucleotides read TGTGCCAGCAGCGAGACAATACCCACAGATACGCAGTATTTT.

Ten or more counts support this clonotype. The rearrangement links TRBV7-9 to TRBJ2-7, with 7 bases matching TRBD2. The length of the CDR3 is 15 residues. Germline CDR1 reads SEHNR; CDR2 reads FQNEAQ (reference sequence). V gave up 1 base and J gave up 6 bases; unmatched junction bases: 9. CDR3 loop: CASSLEAGPPGEQYF. The CDR3 region has the DNA TGTGCCAGCAGCTTAGAAGCGGGGCCCCCTGGCGAGCAGTACTTC.

This clonotype has a count of ten or more. The V and J genes are TRBV18 and TRBJ1-4; the match to TRBD1 covers 9 bases. The J segment lost 11 bases and the V segment lost 5 bases, leaving 9 bases of the junction unmatched. The germline V gene has CDR1 KGHSH and CDR2 LQKENI. This CDR3 has 14 residues. CDR3 residues: CASSSQGAVGKLFF. In DNA form, the CDR3 reads TGTGCCAGCTCATCACAGGGGGCTGTTGGGAAACTGTTTTTT.

This clonotype was found many times. This chain uses TRBV2 with TRBJ2-7, with unresolved D. Trimming pared 5 bases from V and 4 bases from J, leaving 21 bases between. The length of the CDR3 is 16 residues. Germline CDR1 and CDR2: SNHLY and FYNNEI. The CDR3 sequence: CASSQLTGRSGYEQYF. CDR3 nucleotides: TGTGCCAGCAGTCAACTCACGGGCAGGAGTGGGTACGAGCAGTACTTC.

The sample holds many counts of this clonotype. This sequence joins TRBV3-1 and TRBJ1-2; tentatively, D is TRBD1 (5 bases). Looked up from germline, CDR1 is LGHDT and CDR2 is YNNKEL (reference sequence). The CDR3 consists of 11 residues. The V and J ends lost 3 bases and 8 bases respectively, with 7 bases between them. The CDR3 region is CASSHREGYTF. CDR3 nucleotides: TGTGCCAGCAGCCACAGGGAGGGCTACACCTTC. Complete variable domain (other parts from reference TRBV3-1 and TRBJ1-2): DTAVSQTPKYLVTQMGNDKSIKCEQNLGHDTMYWYKQDSKKFLKIMFSYNNKELIINETVPNRFSPKSPDKAHLNLHINSLELGDSAVYFCASSHREGYTFGSGTRLTVV.